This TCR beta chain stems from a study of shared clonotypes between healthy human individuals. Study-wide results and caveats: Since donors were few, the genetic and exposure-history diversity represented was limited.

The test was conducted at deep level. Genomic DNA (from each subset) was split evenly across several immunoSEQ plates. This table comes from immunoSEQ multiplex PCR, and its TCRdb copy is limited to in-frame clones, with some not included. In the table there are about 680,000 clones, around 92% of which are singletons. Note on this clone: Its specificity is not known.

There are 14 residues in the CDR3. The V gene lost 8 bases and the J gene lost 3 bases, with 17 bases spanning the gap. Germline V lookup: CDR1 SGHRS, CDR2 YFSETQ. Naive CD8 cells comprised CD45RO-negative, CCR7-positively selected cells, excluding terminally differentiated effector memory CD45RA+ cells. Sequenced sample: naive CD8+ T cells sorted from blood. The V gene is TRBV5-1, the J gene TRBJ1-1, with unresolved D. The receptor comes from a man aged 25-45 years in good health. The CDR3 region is CASGVWERDTEAFF. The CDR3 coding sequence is TGCGCCAGTGGGGTGTGGGAACGTGACACTGAAGCTTTCTTT.